One and the same sample provided the 25 T cell receptor beta chains below, sequenced in a study of CD8+CD57+ T cells in acquired aplastic anemia. Using genomic DNA as the template, TCR beta VDJ and CDR3 profiling was carried out. TCRdb re-analysed the reads in MiXCR, keeping a single row per CDR3 protein. In the table there are fewer than 200,000 distinct CDR3 sequences, about 60% of which are singletons. Material: sorted CD4+, CD8+, or CD8+CD57+ T cells (not recorded which) from PBMCs. The receptors originated from a human donor in good health.

This clonotype came up once. As DNA, the CDR3 is TGTGCCAGCAGTGGGCACAGGGCGGGTAACGCTGAAGCTTTCTTT. Amino acids: CASSGHRAGNAEAFF. This chain uses TRBV25-1 with TRBJ1-1; D possibly corresponds to TRBD1 (6 bases). Trimming removed 4 bases from V and 6 bases from J, with 18 bases in between. Germline V CDR1 and CDR2: MGHDK, SYGVNS. CDR3 length: 15 residues.

This clonotype has more than one count but fewer than ten. The J gene is TRBJ2-7, the V gene TRBV20-1; 11 positions match TRBD2. V gave up 5 bases and J gave up 3 bases; unmatched junction bases: 6. The germline gives CDR1 DFQATT, CDR2 SNEGSKA (reference sequence). CDR3 length: 14 amino acids. The CDR3 is CSAPTSGEVYEQYF. The CDR3 DNA follows: TGCAGTGCTCCGACTAGCGGGGAGGTCTACGAGCAGTACTTC.

The rearrangement links TRBV6-5 to TRBJ2-7, with 14 bases aligning to TRBD2. V was pared by 6 bases and J by 2 bases, with 12 bases of the junction left unmatched. This CDR3 comprises 18 residues. The germline V gene encodes CDR1 MNHEY and CDR2 SVGAGI. CDR3 residues: CASSHGLAGGGVPYEQYF. In nucleotides, the CDR3 is TGTGCCAGCAGCCACGGACTAGCGGGAGGAGGGGTTCCCTACGAGCAGTACTTC.

About this clonotype itself: An end of the junction differs from the germline gene, which may be a read error. The chain couples TRBV20-1 to TRBJ2-5; D possibly corresponds to TRBD1 (6 bases). The germline CDR1 and CDR2 sequences are DFQATT and SNEGSKA (reference sequence). The CDR3 sequence is 18 residues long. CDR3 loop: CSARDPDPRDRQQETQDF. The CDR3 nucleotides are TGCAGTGCTAGAGATCCCGATCCCCGTGACAGGCAACAAGAGACCCAGGACTTC.

As DNA, the CDR3 is TGTGCCACCAGTGATGGGGATCGCTACGAGCAGTACTTC. This codes for CATSDGDRYEQYF. This chain links TRBV24-1 with TRBJ2-7, with no clear D. Trimming cost V 3 bases and J 3 bases, with 8 bases left between them. Germline V CDR1 and CDR2: KGHDR, SFDVKD. This CDR3 has 13 amino acids.

Only a few counts were recorded for this clonotype. V gene TRBV9 combines with J gene TRBJ2-7; TRBD1 might be the D (6 bases). Germline V CDR1 and CDR2: SGDLS, YYNGEE. V lost 0 bases to trimming and J lost 3 bases, with 10 bases between them. The CDR3 is made up of 14 amino acids. The CDR3 reads CASSVVGRGYEQYF. In DNA form, the CDR3 reads TGTGCCAGCAGCGTAGTCGGCAGGGGCTACGAGCAGTACTTC.

The gene calls are TRBV5-1 and TRBJ2-1, with 9 bases that match TRBD2. Unmatched junction bases numbered 7, after V lost 2 bases and J lost 10 bases. CDR3 length equals 14 residues. The germline V gene has CDR1 SGHRS and CDR2 YFSETQ. CDR3 DNA sequence: TGCGCCAGCAGCTTCCTAGCGGGAAGTTACGAGCAGTTCTTC. Protein sequence: CASSFLAGSYEQFF.

This clonotype was observed a few times. The chain recombines TRBV9 with TRBJ2-5; D call uncertain. Germline values: CDR1 SGDLS, CDR2 YYNGEE. Trimming took off 0 bases at V and 0 bases at J, with 6 bases between the two ends. The CDR3 is 14 residues long. CDR3 nucleotide sequence: TGTGCCAGCAGCGTAGCTCCAGACCAAGAGACCCAGTACTTC. Encoded protein: CASSVAPDQETQYF.

The V call is TRBV19, the J call TRBJ1-1; weak D call: TRBD1 (5 bases). Germline V lookup: CDR1 LNHDA, CDR2 SQIVND (reference sequence). V shed 6 bases and J shed 4 bases, with 15 bases lying between them. There are 14 residues in the CDR3. CDR3 protein: CASSPGRGITEAFF. CDR3 nucleotide sequence: TGTGCCAGTAGCCCAGGGCGCGGGATCACTGAAGCTTTCTTT.

This clonotype was counted at least ten times. The DNA of the CDR3 is TGTGCCAGCAGTTCACTGGACAATGAGCAGTTCTTC. Protein product: CASSSLDNEQFF. The chain employs TRBV6-2 or TRBV6-3 and TRBJ2-1; the D is unclear. Deletions cut 4 bases from V and 5 bases from J, with 6 bases between. Per the germline V gene, CDR1 is MNHEY and CDR2 is SVGEGT. There are 12 residues in the CDR3.

At least ten counts were recorded for this clonotype. The chain couples TRBV29-1 to TRBJ1-2; 9 bases are shared with TRBD1. The CDR3 consists of 15 residues. V shed 6 bases and J 4 bases; nucleotides not matched to a gene: 12. From germline, CDR1 is SQVTM and CDR2 ANQGSEA. CDR3 amino acids: CSVRDRDRVPYGYTF. CDR3 sequence (DNA): TGCAGCGTGAGAGACAGGGACAGGGTGCCCTATGGCTACACCTTC.

The chain is built from TRBV5-1 and TRBJ2-1, with D possibly matching TRBD2 (6 bases). Germline lookup yields CDR1 SGHRS and CDR2 YFSETQ. Trimming removed 0 bases from V and 8 bases from J, with 15 bases in between. The CDR3 has 15 amino acids. CDR3 amino acids: CASSLEDGPGDEQFF. The CDR3 DNA sequence: TGCGCCAGCAGCTTGGAGGACGGCCCGGGGGATGAGCAGTTCTTC. The entire variable domain, with the rest obtained from reference TRBV5-1 and TRBJ2-1, is as follows: KAGVTQTPRYLIKTRGQQVTLSCSPISGHRSVSWYQQTPGQGLQFLFEYFSETQRNKGNFPGRFSGRQFSNSRSEMNVSTLELGDSALYLCASSLEDGPGDEQFFGPGTRLTVL.

This chain connects TRBV20-1 to TRBJ2-7; D ambiguous. This CDR3 contains 15 residues. Trimming cost V 6 bases and J 6 bases, with 24 bases left between them. Germline-derived CDR1 and CDR2 are DFQATT and SNEGSKA (reference sequence). The CDR3 DNA reads as TGCAGTGCCAGCAGCCAAGAGCTAGTTCCCATCGAGCAGTACTTC. It codes for CSASSQELVPIEQYF.

The chain couples TRBV7-8 to TRBJ2-5; perhaps TRBD1 as D (5 bases). The V and J ends lost 3 bases and 8 bases respectively, with 19 bases between them. CDR1 and CDR2 (germline): SGHVS, FQNEAQ. This CDR3 is 15 amino acids long. Here the CDR3 reads CASSLDPARVTTQYF. CDR3 nucleotide sequence: TGTGCCAGCAGCTTGGACCCCGCCAGGGTAACAACCCAGTACTTC.

The rearrangement uses TRBV20-1 and TRBJ2-2; D is perhaps TRBD1 or TRBD2 (5 bases each). V lost 4 bases and J lost 0, with 12 bases in between. Germline-derived CDR1 and CDR2 are DFQATT and SNEGSKA (reference sequence). This CDR3 region has 15 residues. This chain's CDR3 is CSAIPGAANTGELFF. CDR3 bases: TGCAGTGCTATCCCCGGGGCGGCGAACACCGGGGAGCTGTTTTTT.

V gene TRBV7-2 combines with J gene TRBJ2-7; D might be TRBD1 (5 bases). Germline assignment: CDR1 SGHTA and CDR2 FQGNSA. This CDR3 comprises 13 residues. Deletions cut 4 bases from V and 7 bases from J, with 14 bases between. As DNA, the CDR3 is TGTGCCAGCAGCTATGGACACGGGCGGGAGCAGTACTTC. Its translation is CASSYGHGREQYF.

This chain joins TRBV9 and TRBJ1-2; D not certain. The V gene's germline CDR1 is SGDLS and CDR2 YYNGEE. The V end was cut by 4 bases, the J end by 1 base, with 5 bases between. This CDR3 is built from 12 residues. The DNA for the CDR3 is TGTGCCAGCAGCCTGTTTAACTATGGCTACACCTTC. It specifies CASSLFNYGYTF. The full variable domain, its missing parts supplied by reference TRBV9 and TRBJ1-2, is DSGVTQTPKHLITATGQRVTLRCSPRSGDLSVYWYQQSLDQGLQFLIQYYNGEERAKGNILERFSAQQFPDLHSELNLSSLELGDSALYFCASSLFNYGYTFGSGTRLTVV.

This clonotype was recorded at least ten times. For the CDR3, the DNA is TGTGCCAGCAACGTAGCGGGAGTAGCTAATGAGCAGTTCTTC. Translated: CASNVAGVANEQFF. This chain uses TRBV6-5 with TRBJ2-1; 9 bases fit TRBD2. V trimming: 7 bases; J trimming: 7 bases; junction bases outside the gene matches: 8. Germline V gene lookup returns CDR1 MNHEY and CDR2 SVGAGI. This CDR3 comprises 14 residues.

This clonotype was seen a handful of times. The rearrangement links TRBV20-1 to TRBJ1-2; D remains ambiguous. Germline assignment: CDR1 DFQATT and CDR2 SNEGSKA (reference sequence). This CDR3 is 15 amino acids long. Trimming stripped 0 bases from V and 4 bases from J, with 15 bases between. The CDR3: CSARDREAATYGYTF. For the CDR3, the DNA is TGCAGTGCTAGAGATCGGGAGGCAGCCACCTATGGCTACACCTTC.

This clonotype occurred a few times. The chain combines TRBV15 with TRBJ1-2, with TRBD1 as a possible D gene (6 bases). The CDR3 runs 16 residues. Germline lookup yields CDR1 LNHNV and CDR2 YYDKDF (reference sequence). V dropped 5 bases and J dropped 1 base, with 17 bases sitting between them. The CDR3 reads CATSAPRTANNYGYTF. The CDR3 region has the DNA TGTGCCACCAGCGCGCCCCGGACAGCCAATAACTATGGCTACACCTTC.

This sequence joins TRBV7-3 and TRBJ1-5, with a weak D call TRBD1 (5 bases). The V gene lost 7 bases and the J gene lost 7 bases, with 14 bases spanning the gap. Germline CDR1 and CDR2: SGHTA and FQGTGA. The CDR3 runs to 13 residues. The CDR3: CASTPRGPQPQHF. The CDR3 DNA is TGTGCCAGCACCCCACGGGGCCCCCAGCCCCAGCATTTT.

The rearrangement uses TRBV11-3 and TRBJ1-2; 9 bases are a match to TRBD1. Germline V CDR1 and CDR2: SGHNT, YENEEA. The CDR3 sequence is 13 residues long. J lost 5 bases, V lost 4 bases, and 2 bases had no gene match. The CDR3 here is CASSYGTGYGYTF. For the CDR3, the DNA is TGTGCCAGCAGCTACGGGACAGGGTATGGCTACACCTTC.

This clonotype was seen at least ten times. This chain connects TRBV13 to TRBJ2-7, with 8 bases fitting TRBD1. CDR1 is PRHDT and CDR2 is FYEKMQ in the germline V gene (reference sequence). This CDR3 region has 15 residues. The V segment lost 4 bases and the J segment 5 bases; nucleotides outside the gene matches: 10. In DNA, the CDR3 is TGTGCCAGCAGCTCCCGACAGGGGTTCTCGGACGAGCAGTACTTC. Its protein is CASSSRQGFSDEQYF.

The chain is built from TRBV7-9 and TRBJ2-7; the match to TRBD1 covers 7 bases. Germline assignment: CDR1 SEHNR and CDR2 FQNEAQ (reference sequence). There are 15 residues in the CDR3. The trim removed 4 bases at V and 0 bases at J, leaving 6 bases unmatched. The chain's CDR3 is CASSSGTVSSYEQYF. The CDR3 DNA reads TGTGCCAGCAGCTCCGGGACAGTTAGCTCCTACGAGCAGTACTTC.

The rearrangement links TRBV29-1 to TRBJ1-1, with a weak D call TRBD1 (5 bases). The germline V gene encodes CDR1 SQVTM and CDR2 ANQGSEA. V was shortened by 3 bases and J by 0 bases, with 11 bases between the two germline ends. CDR3 size: 14 residues. The CDR3 nucleotides are TGCAGCGTTGAGGTTGGGACGATGAACACTGAAGCTTTCTTT. Translated, it gives CSVEVGTMNTEAFF.